Listed here are 18 T cell receptor beta chains from one sample, sequenced in a study of shared clonotypes between healthy human individuals. Repertoires were generated with immunoSEQ multiplex PCR, while TCRdb's copy carries only in-frame clones and drops some. This table has 1 million to 1.3 million clones, about 80% appearing once. Material for sequencing was memory CD4+ T cells from PBMCs. Specified subset: CD45RA-negative fraction. These receptors all come from a man between 18 and 35 years old in good health. Some clones in this sample may be carry-over from other donors' samples.

This chain uses TRBV5-6 with TRBJ2-2; 11 bases fit TRBD2. The CDR3 is 16 residues long. V trimming: 1 base; J trimming: 5 bases; junction bases outside the gene matches: 4. Germline V gives CDR1 SGHDT, CDR2 YYEEEE. The CDR3 DNA is TGTGCCAGCAGCTTGTCGCTAGCGGGAGGTACCGGGGAGCTGTTTTTT. It translates to CASSLSLAGGTGELFF.

This clone was counted at least ten times. The chain couples TRBV5-4 to TRBJ2-1; D is undetermined. This CDR3 has 14 amino acids. V dropped 1 base and J dropped 3 bases, with 8 bases sitting between them. Germline V gene sequence: CDR1 SGHNT, CDR2 YYREEE (reference sequence). The CDR3 loop is CASSLPGIYNEQFF. In DNA form, the CDR3 reads TGTGCCAGCAGCTTGCCCGGTATCTACAATGAGCAGTTCTTC.

The CDR3 coding sequence is TGTGCCAGCAGTCCCCCGGTGAGGGGCTGCAGGGTGAATCAGCCCCAGCATTTT. This gives the protein CASSPPVRGCRVNQPQHF. The chain carries TRBV6-4 and TRBJ1-5, with D perhaps matching TRBD1 (5 bases). V lost 5 bases and J lost 4, with 24 bases in between. Germline CDR1 and CDR2: MRHNA and SNTAGT. This CDR3 has 18 residues.

This clone showed up many times. This chain joins TRBV9 and TRBJ2-2, with D uncertain. Germline V CDR1 and CDR2: SGDLS, YYNGEE. This CDR3 has 14 residues. Trimming cost V 4 bases and J 5 bases, with 12 bases left between them. CDR3 nucleotide sequence: TGTGCCAGCAGCCCAACTGTGGGTACCGGGGAGCTGTTTTTT. It codes for CASSPTVGTGELFF.

The chain links TRBV9 to TRBJ1-2; 7 bases fit TRBD1. Unmatched junction bases numbered 9, after V lost 3 bases and J lost 4 bases. The CDR3 extends over 15 amino acids. Germline V lookup: CDR1 SGDLS, CDR2 YYNGEE. The chain's CDR3 is CASSDGRDSFYGYTF. The CDR3 nucleotides read TGTGCCAGCAGCGACGGACGGGACAGTTTCTATGGCTACACCTTC.

This clone has just one count. The rearrangement links TRBV19 to TRBJ1-5; perhaps TRBD1 as D (5 bases). The germline V gene encodes CDR1 LNHDA and CDR2 SQIVND (reference sequence). Trimming cost V 5 bases and J 1 base, with 12 bases left between them. This CDR3 has 15 residues. The CDR3 sequence: CASSAYRQSNQPQHF. The CDR3 DNA sequence: TGTGCCAGTAGTGCGTATCGACAGAGCAATCAGCCCCAGCATTTT.

The V and J genes are TRBV10-3 and TRBJ1-1; no clear D gene. This CDR3 has 14 residues. V was pared by 9 bases and J by 3 bases, with 17 bases between. Germline CDR1 is ENHRY and CDR2 is SYGVKD. CDR3 in DNA: TGTGCCATAGCTACAAGGAGGACGGACACTGAAGCTTTCTTT. This codes for CAIATRRTDTEAFF.

The V and J genes are TRBV5-6 and TRBJ2-5; 7 bases match TRBD1. Losses at the gene ends were 4 bases for V and 0 bases for J; bases not matched to a gene: 3. The germline gives CDR1 SGHDT, CDR2 YYEEEE. The CDR3 is 14 amino acids. CDR3 in DNA: TGTGCCAGCAGCGGGGACAGTTACCAAGAGACCCAGTACTTC. It translates to CASSGDSYQETQYF.

The CDR3 bases are TGCAGCGTTGAAGTGTTCGGAGAGAGCACCGGGGAGCTGTTTTTT. It encodes CSVEVFGESTGELFF. V gene TRBV29-1 combines with J gene TRBJ2-2; D is undetermined. This CDR3 spans 15 amino acids. The V and J ends lost 1 base and 4 bases respectively, with 13 bases between them. The germline gives CDR1 SQVTM, CDR2 ANQGSEA.

This clone was observed many times. The chain is built from TRBV28 and TRBJ2-2; 9 bases line up with TRBD2. Trimming cost V 2 bases and J 4 bases; bases outside gene matches: 2. This CDR3 is 15 amino acids long. Germline V gene sequence: CDR1 MDHEN, CDR2 SYDVKM. CDR3 in amino acids: CASSLGLASTGELFF. The CDR3 DNA reads as TGTGCCAGCAGTTTAGGACTAGCGAGCACCGGGGAGCTGTTTTTT.

The J gene is TRBJ1-1, the V gene TRBV21-1. TRBV21-1 is flagged as a pseudogene. The CDR3 contains 16 residues. Written as DNA, the CDR3 is TGTGCCAGCAGCAAAAAAGGGAATCGGGCGAACACTGAAGCTTTCTTT. As protein: CASSKKGNRANTEAFF.

The chain is built from TRBV6-5 and TRBJ2-3, with no clear D. V lost 7 bases, J lost 2 bases, and 10 bases lay in between. CDR1 MNHEY and CDR2 SVGAGI come from the germline V gene. The CDR3 runs to 13 residues. The CDR3 DNA follows: TGTGCCAGCACCCACTGGGACACAGATACGCAGTATTTT. Encoded protein: CASTHWDTDTQYF.

The J gene is TRBJ1-1, the V gene TRBV7-9; D unresolved. This CDR3 region has 14 residues. CDR1 and CDR2 (germline): SEHNR, FQNEAQ (reference sequence). V lost 4 bases and J 11 bases, leaving 20 bases between the germline ends. The CDR3 region is CASSSTLEGVDAFF. CDR3 nucleotide sequence: TGTGCCAGCAGCTCTACCTTGGAGGGTGTTGATGCTTTCTTT.

This sequence joins TRBV30 and TRBJ1-5, with TRBD1 matching over 7 bases. Germline V gene sequence: CDR1 GTSNPN, CDR2 SVGIG (reference sequence). CDR3 size: 15 residues. After removal of 1 base from V and 7 bases from J, the junction contained 10 bases not matched to a gene. CDR3 nucleotide sequence: TGTGCCTGGAGTGCTCTGACAGGAGGGGGCCAGCCCCAGCATTTT. Its protein is CAWSALTGGGQPQHF.

The chain recombines TRBV13 with TRBJ2-7; 7 bases fit TRBD1. The CDR3 loop spans 14 amino acids. CDR1 is PRHDT and CDR2 is FYEKMQ in the germline V gene (reference sequence). J lost 7 bases, V lost 5 bases, and 11 bases had no gene match. The CDR3 here is CASSVQGYNKEQYF. The CDR3 DNA reads as TGTGCCAGCAGCGTACAGGGGTACAACAAAGAGCAGTACTTC.

The chain carries TRBV11-2 and TRBJ2-3; 10 nucleotides agree with TRBD2. The CDR3 runs 14 residues. Germline CDR1 and CDR2: SGHAT and FQNNGV. Trimming removed 3 bases from V and 5 bases from J; junction bases left unmatched: 2. Here the CDR3 reads CASSLGLAQDTQYF. CDR3 in DNA: TGTGCCAGCAGCTTGGGACTAGCGCAAGATACGCAGTATTTT.

This clone has more than one count but fewer than ten. The same CDR3 arises from other DNA sequences in this sample as well. The CDR3 nucleotides read TGTGCCAGCAGTCTGGGGCAGCCCCAGCATTTT. Encoded protein: CASSLGQPQHF. The chain couples TRBV28 to TRBJ1-5, with D hard to call. The CDR3 is 11 amino acids. V lost 5 bases to trimming and J lost 7 bases, with 6 bases between them. Germline CDR1 reads MDHEN; CDR2 reads SYDVKM.

As regards this clone: It may be a read error: a sequence one base away is much more abundant. The chain uses TRBV7-2 and TRBJ2-3; D remains unclear. The CDR3 is 12 amino acids. V lost 3 bases and J lost 2, with 3 bases in between. Germline loops: CDR1 SGHTA, CDR2 FQGNSA. In DNA, the CDR3 is TGTGCCAGCAGCTTTCCCACAGATACGCAGTATTTT. It translates to CASSFPTDTQYF. Combining the CDR3 with reference TRBV7-2 and TRBJ2-3 gives the whole variable domain GAGVSQSPSNKVTEKGKDVELRCDPISGHTALYWYRQSLGQGLEFLIYFQGNSAPDKSGLPSDRFSAERTGGSVSTLTIQRTQQEDSAVYLCASSFPTDTQYFGPGTRLTVL.